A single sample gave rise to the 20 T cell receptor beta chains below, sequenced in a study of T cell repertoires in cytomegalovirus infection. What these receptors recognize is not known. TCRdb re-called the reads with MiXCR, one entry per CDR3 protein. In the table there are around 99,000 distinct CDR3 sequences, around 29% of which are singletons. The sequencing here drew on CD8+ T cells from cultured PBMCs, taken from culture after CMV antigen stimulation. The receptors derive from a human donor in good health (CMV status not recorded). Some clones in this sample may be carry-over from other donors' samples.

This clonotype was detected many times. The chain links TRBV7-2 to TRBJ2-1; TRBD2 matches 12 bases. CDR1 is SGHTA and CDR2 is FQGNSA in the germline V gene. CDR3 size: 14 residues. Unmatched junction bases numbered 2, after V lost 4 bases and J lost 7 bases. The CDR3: CASSWLAGGNEQFF. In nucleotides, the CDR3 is TGTGCCAGCAGCTGGCTAGCGGGGGGGAATGAGCAGTTCTTC.

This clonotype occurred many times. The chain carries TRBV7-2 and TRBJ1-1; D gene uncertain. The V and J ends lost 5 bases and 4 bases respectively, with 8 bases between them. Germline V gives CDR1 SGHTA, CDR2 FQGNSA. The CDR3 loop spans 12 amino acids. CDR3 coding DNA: TGTGCCAGCAGCCCGAGGTCCACTGAAGCTTTCTTT. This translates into CASSPRSTEAFF.

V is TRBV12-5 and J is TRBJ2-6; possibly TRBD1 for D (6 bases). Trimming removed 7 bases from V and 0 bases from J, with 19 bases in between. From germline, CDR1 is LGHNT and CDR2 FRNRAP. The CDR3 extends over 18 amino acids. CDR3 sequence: CASALGQGRHSGANVLTF. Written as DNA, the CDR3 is TGTGCTAGTGCTCTAGGGCAGGGGAGACACTCTGGGGCCAACGTCCTGACTTTC.

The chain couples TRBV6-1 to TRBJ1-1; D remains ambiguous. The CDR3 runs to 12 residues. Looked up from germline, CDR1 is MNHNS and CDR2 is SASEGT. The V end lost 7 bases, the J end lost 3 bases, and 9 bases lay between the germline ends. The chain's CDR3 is CASNGTDTEAFF. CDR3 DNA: TGTGCCAGCAACGGTACCGACACTGAAGCTTTCTTT.

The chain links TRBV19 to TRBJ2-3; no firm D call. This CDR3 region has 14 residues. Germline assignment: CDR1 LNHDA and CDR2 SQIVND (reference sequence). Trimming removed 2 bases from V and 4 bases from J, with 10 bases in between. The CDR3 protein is CASSIWQFADTQYF. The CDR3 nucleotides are TGTGCCAGTAGTATATGGCAGTTTGCAGATACGCAGTATTTT.

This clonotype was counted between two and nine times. The CDR3 sequence: CASSLALGSHQPQHF. The CDR3 DNA sequence: TGTGCCAGCAGTTTAGCGCTGGGCAGCCATCAGCCCCAGCATTTT. The gene calls are TRBV12-3 or TRBV12-4 and TRBJ1-5, with no clear D. The CDR3 is 15 residues long. The germline V and J ends were trimmed by 0 bases and 5 bases, with 11 bases remaining between them.

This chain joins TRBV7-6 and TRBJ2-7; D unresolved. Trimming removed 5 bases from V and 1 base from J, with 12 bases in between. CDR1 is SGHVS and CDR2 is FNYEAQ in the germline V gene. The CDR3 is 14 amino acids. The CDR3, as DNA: TGTGCCAGCAGCACGGGTCTGACGTCCTACGAGCAGTACTTC. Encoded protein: CASSTGLTSYEQYF.

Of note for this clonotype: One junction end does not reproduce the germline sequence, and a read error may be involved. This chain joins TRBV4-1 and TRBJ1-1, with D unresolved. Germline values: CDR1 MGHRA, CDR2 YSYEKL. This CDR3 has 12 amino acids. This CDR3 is CASSQVATEAFF. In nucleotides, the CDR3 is TGTGCCAGCAGCCAAGTAGCGACTGAAGCTTTCTTT.

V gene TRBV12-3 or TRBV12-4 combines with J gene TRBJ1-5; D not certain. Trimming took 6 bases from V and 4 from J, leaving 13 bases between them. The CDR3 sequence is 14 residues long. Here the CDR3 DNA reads TGTGCCAGCAGCGGCAGCTCGGGGAATCAGCCCCAGCATTTT. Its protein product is CASSGSSGNQPQHF.

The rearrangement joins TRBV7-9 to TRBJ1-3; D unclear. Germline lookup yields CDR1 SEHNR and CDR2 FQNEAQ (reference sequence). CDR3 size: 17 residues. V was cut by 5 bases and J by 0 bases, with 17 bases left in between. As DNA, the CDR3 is TGTGCCAGCAGCCGTCCCCAGGCAGACCCCTCTGGAAACACCATATATTTT. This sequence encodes CASSRPQADPSGNTIYF. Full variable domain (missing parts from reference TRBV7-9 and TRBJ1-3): DTGVSQNPRHKITKRGQNVTFRCDPISEHNRLYWYRQTLGQGPEFLTYFQNEAQLEKSRLLSDRFSAERPKGSFSTLEIQRTEQGDSAMYLCASSRPQADPSGNTIYFGEGSWLTVV.

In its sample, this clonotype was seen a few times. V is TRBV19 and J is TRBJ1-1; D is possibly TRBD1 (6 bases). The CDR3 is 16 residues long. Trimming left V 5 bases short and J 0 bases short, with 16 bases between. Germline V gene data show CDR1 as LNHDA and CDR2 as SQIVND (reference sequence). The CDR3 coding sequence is TGTGCCAGTAGTGCCACAGGGATCCACATGAACACTGAAGCTTTCTTT. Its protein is CASSATGIHMNTEAFF.

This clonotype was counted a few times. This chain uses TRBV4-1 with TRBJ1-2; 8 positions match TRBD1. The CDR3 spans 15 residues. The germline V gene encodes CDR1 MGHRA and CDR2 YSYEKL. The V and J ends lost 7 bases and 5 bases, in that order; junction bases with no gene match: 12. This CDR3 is CASNPTGQGGYGYTF. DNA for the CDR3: TGCGCCAGCAACCCCACAGGACAGGGCGGATATGGCTACACCTTC.

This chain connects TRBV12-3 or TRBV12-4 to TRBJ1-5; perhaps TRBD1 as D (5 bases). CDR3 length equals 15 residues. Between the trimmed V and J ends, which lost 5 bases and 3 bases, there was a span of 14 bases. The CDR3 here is CASSPSRGINQPQHF. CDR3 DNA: TGTGCCAGCAGTCCCTCAAGGGGTATCAATCAGCCCCAGCATTTT.

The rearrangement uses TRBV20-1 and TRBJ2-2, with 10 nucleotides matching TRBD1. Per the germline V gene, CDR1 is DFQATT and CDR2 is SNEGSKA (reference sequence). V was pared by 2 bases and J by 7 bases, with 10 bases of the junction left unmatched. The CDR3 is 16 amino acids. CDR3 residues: CSARRTGTGVSGELFF. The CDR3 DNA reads TGCAGTGCTAGACGCACCGGGACAGGGGTGAGCGGGGAGCTGTTTTTT.

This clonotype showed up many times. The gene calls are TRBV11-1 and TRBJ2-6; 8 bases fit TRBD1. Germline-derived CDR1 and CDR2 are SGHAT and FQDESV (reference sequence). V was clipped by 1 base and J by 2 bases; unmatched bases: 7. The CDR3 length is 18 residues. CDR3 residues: CASSLDDRGQTGANVLTF. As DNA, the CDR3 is TGTGCCAGCAGCTTAGACGACAGGGGTCAAACTGGGGCCAACGTCCTGACTTTC.

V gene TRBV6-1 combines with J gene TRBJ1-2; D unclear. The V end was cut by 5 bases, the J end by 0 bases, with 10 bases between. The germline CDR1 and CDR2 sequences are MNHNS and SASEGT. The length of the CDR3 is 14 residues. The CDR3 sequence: CASSYGVANYGYTF. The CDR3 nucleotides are TGTGCCAGCAGTTATGGCGTAGCTAACTATGGCTACACCTTC.

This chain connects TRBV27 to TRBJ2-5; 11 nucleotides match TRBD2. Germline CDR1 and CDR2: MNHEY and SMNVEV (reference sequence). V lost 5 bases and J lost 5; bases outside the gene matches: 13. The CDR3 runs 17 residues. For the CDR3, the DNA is TGTGCCAGCAGTCGATCCCCACCTAGCGGGGGGCATGAGACCCAGTACTTC. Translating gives CASSRSPPSGGHETQYF.

The CDR3 region has the DNA TGTGCCAGCAGTTTATTTGGAGGGGACTTGTACAATGAGCAGTTCTTC. Protein sequence: CASSLFGGDLYNEQFF. V gene TRBV6-5 combines with J gene TRBJ2-1; a possible D gene is TRBD2 (6 bases). The V gene lost 4 bases and the J gene lost 4 bases, with 17 bases spanning the gap. Germline V gives CDR1 MNHEY, CDR2 SVGAGI. The CDR3 covers 16 residues.

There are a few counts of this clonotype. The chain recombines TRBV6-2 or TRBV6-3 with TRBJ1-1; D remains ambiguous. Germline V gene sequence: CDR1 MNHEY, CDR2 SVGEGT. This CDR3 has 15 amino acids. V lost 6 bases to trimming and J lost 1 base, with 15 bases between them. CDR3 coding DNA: TGTGCCAGCAGAGGGTTCCGTCAGCCGAACACTGAAGCTTTCTTT. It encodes CASRGFRQPNTEAFF.

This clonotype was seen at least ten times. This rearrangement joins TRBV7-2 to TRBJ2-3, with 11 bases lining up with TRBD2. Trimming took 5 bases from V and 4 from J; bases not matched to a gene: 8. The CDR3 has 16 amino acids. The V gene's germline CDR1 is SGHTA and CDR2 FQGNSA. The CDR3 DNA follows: TGTGCCAGCAGCATACTTAGCGGGGGGGAAGCAGATACGCAGTATTTT. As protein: CASSILSGGEADTQYF.